Below, one T cell receptor beta chain is given with its context. The entry originates in a study of blood T cell repertoires in COVID-19. Study as a whole: PBMCs, B-cell-depleted T cells, or T cells provided the cDNA or gDNA that made up the material.

The assay was immunoSEQ multiplex PCR, and TCRdb's table has in-frame clones only and misses some. The sample has 150,000 to 200,000 clones, roughly nine tenths seen once. Trimming pared 0 bases from V and 5 bases from J, leaving 9 bases between. CDR1 SGHRS and CDR2 YFSETQ come from the germline V gene. CDR3 length: 13 amino acids. This sequence joins TRBV5-1 and TRBJ2-7; D is unclear. This sequence was found in a man in his sixties with active or convalescent COVID-19. The sequenced sample was peripheral blood. In nucleotides, the CDR3 is TGCGCCAGCAGCTTGGATCTAGAGGACGAGCAGTACTTC. The encoded protein is CASSLDLEDEQYF.